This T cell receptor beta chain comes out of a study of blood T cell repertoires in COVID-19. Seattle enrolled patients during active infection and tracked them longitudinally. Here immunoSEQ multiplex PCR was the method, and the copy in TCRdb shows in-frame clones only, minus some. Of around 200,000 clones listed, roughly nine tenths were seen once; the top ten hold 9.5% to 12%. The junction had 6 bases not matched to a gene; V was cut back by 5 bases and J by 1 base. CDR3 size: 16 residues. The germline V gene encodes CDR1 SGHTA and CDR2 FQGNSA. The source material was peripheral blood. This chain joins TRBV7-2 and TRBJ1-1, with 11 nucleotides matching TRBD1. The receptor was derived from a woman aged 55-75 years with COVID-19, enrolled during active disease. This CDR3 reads CASSPGQGAPNTEAFF. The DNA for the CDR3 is TGTGCCAGCAGCCCCGGACAGGGGGCTCCGAACACTGAAGCTTTCTTT.